This T cell receptor (beta chain) is from a study of vaccination and CD4 T cells after COVID-19. Looking at the study overall: Collection of post-COVID samples occurred a median about 100 days after diagnosis, spanning a range of 35 to 161.

The treatment was: roughly 10-day PBMC culture with coronavirus spike peptide pools or control peptides (ViraFEST assay). Alongside about 9.9 IU/ml IL-2 and roughly 9.9 ug/ml peptide pools, PBMCs were cultured at two million per well. Medium was half-exchanged with fresh IL-2 medium on days 3 and 7. Per germline, CDR1 SGHTA and CDR2 FQGNSA. V was clipped by 1 base and J by 5 bases, with 5 bases between them. This CDR3 is 13 amino acids long. Notes on this clonotype: Its antigen remains unidentified.

At the Johns Hopkins FTIC core, DNA taken from cultured CD4+ T cells was sequenced by way of the Oncomine TCR Beta short-read assay. TCRdb used MiXCR to reprocess the PCR reads, holding one entry per CDR3 protein. This table holds fewer than 15,000 distinct CDR3 sequences, 60% to 65% found once. Sequenced sample: CD4+ T cells from blood, cultured in vitro. This chain uses TRBV7-2 with TRBJ2-2; unclear D gene. The sequence derives from a human donor who had recovered from COVID-19. The CDR3 loop reads CASSLGGTGELFF. CDR3 in DNA: TGTGCCAGCAGCTTAGGCGGTACCGGGGAGCTGTTTTTT. The full variable domain, completed using reference TRBV7-2 and TRBJ2-2, is GAGVSQSPSNKVTEKGKDVELRCDPISGHTALYWYRQSLGQGLEFLIYFQGNSAPDKSGLPSDRFSAERTGGSVSTLTIQRTQQEDSAVYLCASSLGGTGELFFGEGSRLTVL.